One sample yielded the 7 T cell receptor beta chains listed below, sequenced in a study of response to subunit inactivated influenza vaccine. Via MiXCR, TCRdb re-called the RT-PCR reads, giving one row per CDR3 protein. In the table there are about 500,000 distinct CDR3 sequences, approximately 15% of which are singletons. The material sequenced was CD4+ T cells sorted from PBMCs, taken around 25 months after vaccination. The receptors derive from a man between 50 and 69 years old who received an inactivated influenza vaccine.

This clonotype was recorded at least ten times. This chain connects TRBV20-1 to TRBJ2-3, with 7 nucleotides matching TRBD1. CDR1 is DFQATT, CDR2 SNEGSKA, per germline (reference sequence). V trimming: 5 bases; J trimming: 1 base; junction bases outside the gene matches: 9. The CDR3 sequence is 15 residues long. The CDR3: CSALQGQGGTDTQYF. The CDR3 nucleotides read TGCAGTGCTTTACAGGGGCAAGGAGGCACAGATACGCAGTATTTT.

The chain has TRBV4-3 and TRBJ1-4; D is perhaps TRBD1 (6 bases). Per germline, CDR1 LGHNA and CDR2 YSLEER. The CDR3 loop spans 15 amino acids. V was clipped by 3 bases and J by 0 bases, with 8 bases between them. This CDR3 reads CASSHGQSTNEKLFF. The CDR3 region has the DNA TGCGCCAGCAGCCATGGACAGTCAACTAATGAAAAACTGTTTTTT.

The V gene is TRBV12-3 or TRBV12-4, the J gene TRBJ2-1, with D maybe TRBD1 (5 bases). The CDR3 contains 14 residues. V was shortened by 0 bases and J by 10 bases, with 13 bases between the two germline ends. DNA for the CDR3: TGTGCCAGCAGTTTAGCGGGCCGGACAAGGGAGCAGTTCTTC. It yields the protein CASSLAGRTREQFF.

This clonotype was detected only a few times. The chain carries TRBV23-1 and TRBJ1-2; 7 bases match TRBD1. TRBV23-1 is an ORF for which the function is uncertain. This CDR3 is 14 amino acids long. V shed 3 bases and J 1 base; nucleotides not matched to a gene: 2. The DNA of the CDR3 is TGCGCCAGCAGTCAGGACAGGCGTAACTATGGCTACACCTTC. Translation gives CASSQDRRNYGYTF.

In its sample, this clonotype was seen a few times. The chain employs TRBV21-1 and TRBJ2-5. TRBV21-1 corresponds to a pseudogene. The CDR3 spans 14 residues. The CDR3 spells CASSSLTPQETQYF. DNA of the CDR3: TGTGCCAGCAGCTCACTTACTCCGCAAGAGACCCAGTACTTC.

J is TRBJ2-7 and V is TRBV3-1, with TRBD2 matching 8 bases. The J segment lost 4 bases and the V segment lost 2 bases, leaving 7 bases of the junction unmatched. The CDR3 is made up of 15 amino acids. Germline lookup yields CDR1 LGHDT and CDR2 YNNKEL (reference sequence). CDR3 region: CASSQTQRGPYEQYF. In nucleotides, the CDR3 is TGTGCCAGCAGCCAAACCCAGCGGGGGCCATACGAGCAGTACTTC.

This chain connects TRBV4-2 to TRBJ1-6; D perhaps matches TRBD1 (6 bases). CDR1 LGHNA and CDR2 YNFKEQ come from the germline V gene. V was clipped by 6 bases and J by 5 bases, with 11 bases between them. This CDR3 is built from 14 residues. In DNA form, the CDR3 reads TGTGCCAGCAGTTCACAGGGTGATAATTCACCCCTCCACTTT. Its protein is CASSSQGDNSPLHF.